The TCR beta chain under discussion was sequenced for a study of blood T cells in healthy people across ages. CDR3 size: 15 residues. V lost 0 bases and J lost 5; bases outside the gene matches: 8. Germline assignment: CDR1 DFQATT and CDR2 SNEGSKA (reference sequence). This clonotype has only a few counts. Its target is not known. A second about 7 to 11 cycle PCR used barcoded and J-beta primers. TCRdb called the 5' RACE reads again in MiXCR, with one record for every CDR3 protein. The table includes around 1,700,000 distinct CDR3 sequences, 25% to 30% detected once. Broader study findings: Long-lived donors carried more naive CD4+ cells and greater diversity than aged donors. TCR beta diversity tracked closely with naive T cell percentage.

The origin of this receptor is a woman under 40 in good health. The chain recombines TRBV20-1 with TRBJ2-3; 7 bases agree with TRBD2. Sequenced: blood. The CDR3 bases are TGCAGTGCTAGAGATCTCAGCGGGGCGGAAGATACGCAGTATTTT. This translates into CSARDLSGAEDTQYF.